The 31 T cell receptor beta chains below were found in one sample sequenced in a study of Ad26.COV2.S vaccination and SARS-CoV-2 variants. TCRdb keeps only in-frame clones here, not all; method: immunoSEQ multiplex PCR. The sample includes about 250,000 clones, 70% to 90% of them seen just once. The treatment here: around 19 received Ad26.COV2.S at low or high dose, single or two shots; 5 received placebo; per-sample allocation not given. At day 63 after the first vaccine or placebo injection, samples were drawn. The sample was peripheral blood, taken in a trial of Ad26.COV2.S vaccine versus placebo. The receptors were sampled from a person between 18 and 65 years old who received the Ad26.COV2.S COVID-19 vaccine or a placebo.

The chain uses TRBV4-2 and TRBJ2-6; TRBD1 agrees at 9 bases. Trimming cost V 0 bases and J 4 bases; bases outside gene matches: 7. This CDR3 contains 18 residues. CDR1 LGHNA and CDR2 YNFKEQ come from the germline V gene. CDR3 bases: TGTGCCAGCAGCCAAGATATTACAGGGGGCAAAGGGGCCAACGTCCTGACTTTC. The encoded protein is CASSQDITGGKGANVLTF.

The chain carries TRBV6-5 and TRBJ2-1, with 10 positions matching TRBD2. CDR1 is MNHEY and CDR2 is SVGAGI in the germline V gene. The ends lost 5 bases at V and 8 bases at J; junction bases unmatched: 9. This CDR3 is 15 amino acids long. The CDR3 DNA follows: TGTGCCAGCAGTCCCTGGCTAGCGGGAGTGGATGAGCAGTTCTTC. This encodes CASSPWLAGVDEQFF.

This chain joins TRBV5-1 and TRBJ1-2, with D possibly matching TRBD1 (5 bases). V was trimmed by 0 bases and J by 7 bases, leaving 16 bases between them. Germline V lookup: CDR1 SGHRS, CDR2 YFSETQ. This CDR3 has 15 residues. The CDR3 coding sequence is TGCGCCAGCAGCTTGGGAACAGGCCCGGGGGGTGGCTACACCTTC. Residues: CASSLGTGPGGGYTF.

The V call is TRBV4-2, the J call TRBJ2-1, with 11 bases that match TRBD2. This CDR3 is 15 amino acids long. V was pared by 4 bases and J by 10 bases, with 9 bases of the junction left unmatched. Germline CDR1 reads LGHNA; CDR2 reads YNFKEQ. The CDR3 loop is CASSLGTSGTREQFF. CDR3 nucleotides: TGTGCCAGCAGCCTCGGGACTAGCGGTACGAGGGAGCAGTTCTTC.

This chain connects TRBV19 to TRBJ1-1, with 8 bases lining up with TRBD1. Germline assignment: CDR1 LNHDA and CDR2 SQIVND (reference sequence). Losses at the gene ends were 5 bases for V and 4 bases for J; bases not matched to a gene: 9. CDR3 length equals 15 residues. The CDR3 protein is CASSPYRGGATEAFF. CDR3 bases: TGTGCCAGTAGTCCCTACAGGGGGGGTGCCACTGAAGCTTTCTTT.

The chain employs TRBV19 and TRBJ1-2; D possibly corresponds to TRBD1 (5 bases). The CDR3 is made up of 15 amino acids. CDR1 and CDR2 (germline): LNHDA, SQIVND (reference sequence). V was pared by 4 bases and J by 7 bases, with 19 bases between. The CDR3 region is CASSRGAPGLGGYTF. DNA for the CDR3: TGTGCCAGTAGTAGAGGGGCGCCCGGCCTTGGTGGCTACACCTTC.

On this clone: A read error may produce the germline difference seen at one junction end. The chain uses TRBV6-5 and TRBJ1-1; D might be TRBD1 (6 bases). Germline CDR1 is MNHEY and CDR2 is SVGAGI. CDR3 length: 13 residues. The CDR3 region is CASSRSRDTEAFF. The DNA for the CDR3 is TGTGCCAGCAGTCGTTCCCGGGACACCGAAGCTTTCTTT.

The chain recombines TRBV30 with TRBJ1-4; tentative D call: TRBD1 (6 bases). There are 14 residues in the CDR3. CDR1 and CDR2 from the germline V gene are GTSNPN and SVGIG (reference sequence). V dropped 7 bases and J dropped 10 bases, with 22 bases sitting between them. CDR3 protein: CALQSAGGGGKLFF. CDR3 coding DNA: TGTGCCTTACAGAGTGCGGGGGGCGGGGGAAAACTGTTTTTT. Using reference TRBV30 and TRBJ1-4 for the parts outside the CDR3, the full variable domain is SQTIHQWPATLVQPVGSPLSLECTVEGTSNPNLYWYRQAAGRGLQLLFYSVGIGQISSEVPQNLSASRPQDRQFILSSKKLLLSDSGFYLCALQSAGGGGKLFFGSGTQLSVL.

This chain uses TRBV2 with TRBJ2-7; possibly TRBD1 for D (6 bases). The CDR3 has 13 residues. Trimming removed 11 bases at V and 3 bases at J, with 17 bases between. Germline-derived CDR1 and CDR2 are SNHLY and FYNNEI. The CDR3 region has the DNA TGTGCCGCGACTGGGACACCAATCTACGAGCAGTACTTC. It translates to CAATGTPIYEQYF.

This clone was recorded once. V gene TRBV28 combines with J gene TRBJ2-7, with D perhaps matching TRBD2 (6 bases). Germline CDR1 reads MDHEN; CDR2 reads SYDVKM. The CDR3 contains 14 residues. V was shortened by 3 bases and J by 3 bases, with 12 bases between the two germline ends. CDR3 region: CASSFGGAGYEQYF. The DNA of the CDR3 is TGTGCCAGCAGTTTCGGAGGGGCGGGCTACGAGCAGTACTTC. The entire variable domain, with the rest obtained from reference TRBV28 and TRBJ2-7, is as follows: DVKVTQSSRYLVKRTGEKVFLECVQDMDHENMFWYRQDPGLGLRLIYFSYDVKMKEKGDIPEGYSVSREKKERFSLILESASTNQTSMYLCASSFGGAGYEQYFGPGTRLTVT.

This chain joins TRBV6-6 and TRBJ2-2, with D possibly being TRBD2 (6 bases). In germline, CDR1 is MNHNY, CDR2 SVGAGI (reference sequence). Trimming cost V 5 bases and J 4 bases, with 11 bases left between them. The CDR3 consists of 14 residues. CDR3 sequence (DNA): TGTGCCAGCAGTCCCCGGACTACCACCGGGGAGCTGTTTTTT. It specifies CASSPRTTTGELFF.

The rearrangement uses TRBV16 and TRBJ2-7; D might be TRBD1 (6 bases). The ends were cut back, 2 bases at V and 0 bases at J, with 11 bases in the middle. CDR1 is KGHSY and CDR2 is FQNENV in the germline V gene. The CDR3 sequence is 15 residues long. The CDR3 is CASSQAQGFSYEQYF. The CDR3 DNA follows: TGTGCCAGCAGCCAAGCGCAGGGGTTCTCCTACGAGCAGTACTTC.

The chain carries TRBV4-1 and TRBJ2-7; 9 bases are a match to TRBD1. V was pared by 0 bases and J by 1 base, with 7 bases of the junction left unmatched. The germline gives CDR1 MGHRA, CDR2 YSYEKL. This CDR3 has 17 residues. CDR3 in amino acids: CASSQDLSGQGSYEQYF. The CDR3 coding sequence is TGCGCCAGCAGCCAAGATTTGTCGGGACAGGGATCCTACGAGCAGTACTTC.

The chain employs TRBV7-9 and TRBJ1-2; D gene uncertain. The germline CDR1 and CDR2 sequences are SEHNR and FQNEAQ (reference sequence). Trimming removed 1 base at V and 4 bases at J, with 10 bases between. The CDR3 sequence is 14 residues long. The CDR3 loop is CASSLGGEPYGYTF. The DNA of the CDR3 is TGTGCCAGCAGCTTAGGCGGGGAACCCTATGGCTACACCTTC.

The chain has TRBV3-1 (or the pseudogene TRBV3-2) and TRBJ2-3; tentatively, D is TRBD2 (6 bases). The CDR3 has 14 residues. Germline V CDR1 and CDR2: LGHDT, YNNKEL (reference sequence). Trimming removed 3 bases at V and 2 bases at J, with 9 bases between. Here the CDR3 reads CASSQPGLTDTQYF. The CDR3 nucleotides read TGTGCCAGCAGCCAGCCGGGACTCACAGATACGCAGTATTTT.

Turning to this clone: The same CDR3 is also encoded by other DNA sequences in this sample. This rearrangement joins TRBV19 to TRBJ1-1; the match to TRBD1 covers 10 bases. This CDR3 is built from 13 residues. The germline V gene has CDR1 LNHDA and CDR2 SQIVND (reference sequence). V dropped 5 bases and J dropped 5; count of bases not matched to a gene: 2. CDR3 protein: CASSWTGGTEAFF. The CDR3 coding sequence is TGTGCCAGTAGTTGGACAGGGGGGACTGAAGCTTTCTTT.

The J gene is TRBJ2-1, the V gene TRBV6-4; 12 positions match TRBD2. CDR3 length: 15 residues. Trimming took 6 bases from V and 4 from J; bases not matched to a gene: 4. Germline values: CDR1 MRHNA, CDR2 SNTAGT. Here the CDR3 reads CASSSGLAGYNEQFF. In nucleotides, the CDR3 is TGTGCCAGCAGCTCAGGACTAGCGGGGTACAATGAGCAGTTCTTC.

The gene calls are TRBV9 and TRBJ1-1; 11 bases map to TRBD1. V was clipped by 3 bases and J by 2 bases; unmatched bases: 3. This CDR3 region has 15 residues. The germline gives CDR1 SGDLS, CDR2 YYNGEE. This CDR3 is CASSGRTGGNTEAFF. The CDR3 DNA sequence: TGTGCCAGCAGCGGAAGGACAGGGGGCAACACTGAAGCTTTCTTT.

The chain couples TRBV27 to TRBJ2-2, with no clear D. V was trimmed by 5 bases and J by 1 base, leaving 11 bases between them. The CDR3 has 15 amino acids. Germline V gene lookup returns CDR1 MNHEY and CDR2 SMNVEV (reference sequence). In DNA form, the CDR3 reads TGTGCCAGCAGTCCCTGGACGGGGAACACCGGGGAGCTGTTTTTT. Its protein is CASSPWTGNTGELFF.

The gene calls are TRBV2 and TRBJ1-4; 8 bases match TRBD1. CDR1 and CDR2 from the germline V gene are SNHLY and FYNNEI. After removal of 5 bases from V and 5 bases from J, the junction contained 7 bases not matched to a gene. The CDR3 has 15 amino acids. This CDR3 reads CASSSQGAFNEKLFF. CDR3 bases: TGTGCCAGCAGTTCTCAGGGGGCCTTCAATGAAAAACTGTTTTTT. Full variable domain (outside the CDR3, taken from reference TRBV2 and TRBJ1-4): EPEVTQTPSHQVTQMGQEVILRCVPISNHLYFYWYRQILGQKVEFLVSFYNNEISEKSEIFDDQFSVERPDGSNFTLKIRSTKLEDSAMYFCASSSQGAFNEKLFFGSGTQLSVL.

This chain connects TRBV3-1 (or the pseudogene TRBV3-2) to TRBJ2-3; 10 nucleotides line up with TRBD2. Germline assignment: CDR1 LGHDT and CDR2 YNNKEL (reference sequence). Trimming at V came to 3 bases and at J to 4 bases, leaving 7 bases not matched to a gene. The CDR3 covers 16 residues. Written as DNA, the CDR3 is TGTGCCAGCAGCCAGGGACTAGCGAAACCCCCAGATACGCAGTATTTT. The encoded protein is CASSQGLAKPPDTQYF.

The gene calls are TRBV3-1 (or the pseudogene TRBV3-2) and TRBJ2-2; 13 bases match TRBD2. Germline V gene data show CDR1 as LGHDT and CDR2 as YNNKEL (reference sequence). The J segment lost 4 bases and the V segment lost 7 bases, leaving 18 bases of the junction unmatched. The CDR3 is 20 residues long. DNA for the CDR3: TGTGCCAGCAAATTGGGGGGACTAGCGGGACCACTTTGGGGCACCGGGGAGCTGTTTTTT. It encodes CASKLGGLAGPLWGTGELFF.

The rearrangement uses TRBV7-6 and TRBJ2-7; D possibly uses TRBD1 or TRBD2 (5 bases each). This CDR3 spans 16 amino acids. The V end lost 5 bases, the J end lost 0 bases, and 17 bases lay between the germline ends. Germline CDR1 is SGHVS and CDR2 is FNYEAQ. CDR3 residues: CASSPGTSVLSYEQYF. CDR3 bases: TGTGCCAGCAGCCCCGGGACCTCGGTGCTCTCCTACGAGCAGTACTTC. Full variable domain (outside the CDR3, taken from reference TRBV7-6 and TRBJ2-7): GAGVSQSPRYKVTKRGQDVALRCDPISGHVSLYWYRQALGQGPEFLTYFNYEAQQDKSGLPNDRFSAERPEGSISTLTIQRTEQRDSAMYRCASSPGTSVLSYEQYFGPGTRLTVT.

This chain links TRBV2 with TRBJ1-2; the D gene is possibly TRBD1 (5 bases). Germline CDR1 and CDR2: SNHLY and FYNNEI. Trimming removed 6 bases from V and 0 bases from J, with 11 bases in between. The CDR3 is made up of 14 amino acids. The chain's CDR3 is CASSPRVPNYGYTF. The CDR3 bases are TGTGCCAGCAGCCCCAGGGTCCCTAACTATGGCTACACCTTC.

The chain has TRBV6-5 and TRBJ1-2; tentatively, D is TRBD1 (5 bases). CDR1 MNHEY and CDR2 SVGAGI come from the germline V gene. Trimming took 9 bases from V and 4 from J, leaving 18 bases between them. The CDR3 runs to 14 residues. CDR3 amino acids: CASAASGTIYGYTF. The CDR3 coding sequence is TGTGCCAGTGCGGCTTCCGGGACTATCTATGGCTACACCTTC.

The chain combines TRBV18 with TRBJ2-7, with D possibly being TRBD1 (5 bases). Trimming left V 6 bases short and J 7 bases short, with 22 bases between. The CDR3 has 15 residues. Germline values: CDR1 KGHSH, CDR2 LQKENI. The CDR3 region is CASSTFSSGAWEQYF. The CDR3 DNA follows: TGTGCCAGCTCCACTTTTTCGTCTGGGGCCTGGGAGCAGTACTTC.

The CDR3 is CASRQAGVHEQYF. The DNA for the CDR3 is TGTGCCAGCAGACAGGCAGGGGTCCACGAGCAGTACTTC. This chain links TRBV5-5 with TRBJ2-7, with D maybe TRBD1 (6 bases). V dropped 5 bases and J dropped 5 bases, with 14 bases sitting between them. The CDR3 totals 13 residues. CDR1 is SGHKS, CDR2 YYEKEE, per germline (reference sequence).

This clone occurred once. The rearrangement joins TRBV2 to TRBJ2-1, with D perhaps given as TRBD1 or TRBD2 (6 bases each). The V end was cut by 8 bases, the J end by 3 bases, with 11 bases between. CDR3 length: 13 amino acids. Germline CDR1 SNHLY, CDR2 FYNNEI. This CDR3 reads CASGGGHYNEQFF. The CDR3 nucleotides read TGTGCCAGCGGAGGGGGGCACTACAATGAGCAGTTCTTC. The complete variable domain, with remaining parts taken from reference TRBV2 and TRBJ2-1, reads EPEVTQTPSHQVTQMGQEVILRCVPISNHLYFYWYRQILGQKVEFLVSFYNNEISEKSEIFDDQFSVERPDGSNFTLKIRSTKLEDSAMYFCASGGGHYNEQFFGPGTRLTVL.

This clone was recorded a few times. Other DNA sequences of this sample code for an identical CDR3. The chain is built from TRBV28 and TRBJ1-1, with D unclear. CDR1 MDHEN and CDR2 SYDVKM come from the germline V gene. This CDR3 is 13 amino acids long. Trimming cost V 3 bases and J 2 bases, with 7 bases left between them. CDR3 DNA: TGTGCCAGCAGTTTGGACTCAAACACTGAAGCTTTCTTT. This gives the protein CASSLDSNTEAFF.

The J gene is TRBJ2-4, the V gene TRBV6-1, with D hard to call. The germline V gene has CDR1 MNHNS and CDR2 SASEGT. Between the trimmed V and J ends, which lost 0 bases and 4 bases, there was a span of 7 bases. The CDR3 covers 14 residues. The CDR3 sequence is CASSEAHIKNIQYF. The CDR3 nucleotides read TGTGCCAGCAGTGAAGCCCACATAAAAAACATTCAGTACTTC.

V gene TRBV6-1 combines with J gene TRBJ2-5; D remains unclear. Trimming stripped 2 bases from V and 5 bases from J, with 6 bases between. The CDR3 contains 12 residues. In germline, CDR1 is MNHNS, CDR2 SASEGT. For the CDR3, the DNA is TGTGCCAGCAGTGAAAATCGCGAGACCCAGTACTTC. This translates into CASSENRETQYF.